Listed here are 27 T cell receptor beta chains from one sample, sequenced in a study of technical replicates of blood from several donors. This table comes from immunoSEQ multiplex PCR, and its TCRdb copy is limited to in-frame clones, with some not included. The table shows roughly 80,000 clones, with around 96% occurring only once. Sample: T cells isolated from PBMCs. The source is a human donor in good health.

The V call is TRBV19, the J call TRBJ2-7; 11 bases fit TRBD1. The junction had 4 bases not matched to a gene; V was cut back by 6 bases and J by 3 bases. This CDR3 comprises 14 residues. Germline V gene sequence: CDR1 LNHDA, CDR2 SQIVND (reference sequence). CDR3 protein: CASSPGTGGYEQYF. CDR3 coding DNA: TGTGCCAGTAGCCCCGGGACAGGGGGCTACGAGCAGTACTTC.

CDR3 protein: CASSGWTSGEYNEQFF. DNA of the CDR3: TGTGCCAGCAGCGGATGGACTAGCGGAGAATACAATGAGCAGTTCTTC. This chain uses TRBV7-2 with TRBJ2-1, with TRBD2 identical over 10 bases. V shed 5 bases and J 4 bases; nucleotides not matched to a gene: 8. Germline CDR1 is SGHTA and CDR2 is FQGNSA. This CDR3 is built from 16 residues.

The CDR3 region has the DNA TGTGCCAGAGACACGGGACAAGCGAAAGAGACCCAGTACTTC. It is translated as CARDTGQAKETQYF. V usage is TRBV19 and J usage is TRBJ2-5; D might be TRBD1 (6 bases). Germline CDR1 reads LNHDA; CDR2 reads SQIVND (reference sequence). V lost 9 bases to trimming and J lost 3 bases, with 17 bases between them. The CDR3 runs 14 residues.

J is TRBJ2-7 and V is TRBV19; D might be TRBD1 (6 bases). There are 13 residues in the CDR3. Trimming cost V 5 bases and J 3 bases, with 11 bases left between them. Germline V gene sequence: CDR1 LNHDA, CDR2 SQIVND (reference sequence). CDR3 in DNA: TGTGCCAGTAGTCCCGGGACAAACTACGAGCAGTACTTC. Residues: CASSPGTNYEQYF.

The chain employs TRBV13 and TRBJ2-5, with TRBD2 matching 10 bases. Germline V gives CDR1 PRHDT, CDR2 FYEKMQ (reference sequence). Losses at the gene ends were 0 bases for V and 2 bases for J; bases not matched to a gene: 6. The CDR3 extends over 17 amino acids. In DNA form, the CDR3 reads TGTGCCAGCAGCTTAGGTGCTAGCGGGGGACTACAAGAGACCCAGTACTTC. Amino acids: CASSLGASGGLQETQYF.

This clone occurred once. The gene calls are TRBV4-1 and TRBJ2-3; 9 bases fit TRBD2. V lost 0 bases and J lost 0; bases outside the gene matches: 13. Germline CDR1 reads MGHRA; CDR2 reads YSYEKL. The CDR3 has 20 amino acids. The chain's CDR3 is CASSQDAGVAGVRSTDTQYF. In DNA, the CDR3 is TGCGCCAGCAGCCAAGATGCGGGCGTAGCGGGAGTGCGGAGCACAGATACGCAGTATTTT.

This sequence joins TRBV21-1 and TRBJ2-6; the D call of TRBD1 is as the table states it, not checked on the DNA. TRBV21-1 is a documented pseudogene. This CDR3 is 17 amino acids long. Written as DNA, the CDR3 is TGTGCCAGCAGCAACCCCCGTAGGGGTTCTGGGGCCAACGTCCTGACTTTC. It encodes CASSNPRRGSGANVLTF.

This chain joins TRBV7-2 and TRBJ2-7; 7 nucleotides line up with TRBD2. V gave up 5 bases and J gave up 3 bases; unmatched junction bases: 7. The CDR3 length is 14 residues. Germline CDR1 reads SGHTA; CDR2 reads FQGNSA. CDR3 sequence: CASSAAGDYYEQYF. The CDR3, as DNA: TGTGCCAGCAGCGCCGCGGGGGATTACTACGAGCAGTACTTC.

The V and J genes are TRBV7-9 and TRBJ1-5; D gene uncertain. Looked up from germline, CDR1 is SEHNR and CDR2 is FQNEAQ (reference sequence). Trimming pared 2 bases from V and 5 bases from J, leaving 7 bases between. This CDR3 has 13 residues. The CDR3 coding sequence is TGTGCCAGCAGCTTAAGGGAGTATCAGCCCCAGCATTTT. Amino acids: CASSLREYQPQHF.

This clone was recorded once. The V and J genes are TRBV18 and TRBJ1-1; the match to TRBD1 covers 9 bases. There are 14 residues in the CDR3. Germline values: CDR1 KGHSH, CDR2 LQKENI. Unmatched junction bases numbered 6, after V lost 5 bases and J lost 5 bases. CDR3 sequence: CASSAGTGRTEAFF. The CDR3 coding sequence is TGTGCCAGCTCAGCCGGGACAGGGAGGACTGAAGCTTTCTTT.

The chain recombines TRBV7-9 with TRBJ2-1; possible D gene TRBD2, 5 bases. Per the germline V gene, CDR1 is SEHNR and CDR2 is FQNEAQ (reference sequence). Between the trimmed V and J ends, which lost 8 bases and 6 bases, there was a span of 14 bases. The CDR3 length is 13 residues. CDR3 region: CASDSSGSNEQFF. In DNA form, the CDR3 reads TGTGCCAGCGACTCCTCGGGGTCCAATGAGCAGTTCTTC. The complete variable domain, with remaining parts taken from reference TRBV7-9 and TRBJ2-1, reads DTGVSQNPRHKITKRGQNVTFRCDPISEHNRLYWYRQTLGQGPEFLTYFQNEAQLEKSRLLSDRFSAERPKGSFSTLEIQRTEQGDSAMYLCASDSSGSNEQFFGPGTRLTVL.

The chain employs TRBV11-2 and TRBJ2-7; 9 bases match TRBD2. V dropped 5 bases and J dropped 3; count of bases not matched to a gene: 14. CDR1 is SGHAT and CDR2 is FQNNGV in the germline V gene. CDR3 length equals 17 residues. The CDR3, as DNA: TGTGCCAGCAGCCGGGCCCGAGGGGCGGGGGGGGACTACGAGCAGTACTTC. Its protein product is CASSRARGAGGDYEQYF.

This clone has a single count. V and J are TRBV7-8 and TRBJ2-1, with D possibly TRBD1 on 5 matching bases. Germline CDR1 and CDR2: SGHVS and FQNEAQ. There are 15 residues in the CDR3. V was shortened by 5 bases and J by 0 bases, with 11 bases between the two germline ends. The DNA for the CDR3 is TGTGCCAGCAGCCGGGCCAGGGTCTCCTACAATGAGCAGTTCTTC. It is translated as CASSRARVSYNEQFF.

This chain links TRBV9 with TRBJ2-7; maybe TRBD2 (5 bases). The CDR3 consists of 16 residues. V lost 0 bases and J lost 0, with 13 bases in between. Germline CDR1 reads SGDLS; CDR2 reads YYNGEE. In DNA, the CDR3 is TGTGCCAGCAGCGTAGGCGGGCCTAACCTCTCCTACGAGCAGTACTTC. Protein sequence: CASSVGGPNLSYEQYF. Based on the CDR3 plus reference TRBV9 and TRBJ2-7, the full variable domain is DSGVTQTPKHLITATGQRVTLRCSPRSGDLSVYWYQQSLDQGLQFLIQYYNGEERAKGNILERFSAQQFPDLHSELNLSSLELGDSALYFCASSVGGPNLSYEQYFGPGTRLTVT.

The chain is built from TRBV4-1 and TRBJ2-4; 8 nucleotides match TRBD1. CDR3 length: 15 residues. The trim removed 8 bases at V and 9 bases at J, leaving 15 bases unmatched. From germline, CDR1 is MGHRA and CDR2 YSYEKL. CDR3 DNA sequence: TGCGCCAGCCGTAAAGGTGGAGGGGACAGGTCCATTCAGTACTTC. Translating it yields CASRKGGGDRSIQYF.

The count of this clone is one. The chain carries TRBV5-1 and TRBJ2-5; weak D call: TRBD2 (7 bases). CDR1 is SGHRS, CDR2 YFSETQ, per germline. CDR3 length: 16 amino acids. Trimming pared 0 bases from V and 9 bases from J, leaving 21 bases between. The DNA of the CDR3 is TGCGCCAGCAGCTTGGCCTTCCGGGGGGCAAAAAAGGCCCAGTACTTC. Its protein product is CASSLAFRGAKKAQYF.

This chain joins TRBV27 and TRBJ2-7; 8 bases align to TRBD1. After removal of 3 bases from V and 6 bases from J, the junction contained 1 base not matched to a gene. The V gene's germline CDR1 is MNHEY and CDR2 SMNVEV (reference sequence). The CDR3 covers 12 residues. The CDR3 nucleotides are TGTGCCAGCAGTTTCGGACAGGGCGAGCAGTACTTC. The encoded protein is CASSFGQGEQYF.

The V call is TRBV4-2, the J call TRBJ1-5, with D possibly being TRBD1 (5 bases). CDR1 LGHNA and CDR2 YNFKEQ come from the germline V gene. Trimming removed 4 bases from V and 5 bases from J, with 12 bases in between. This CDR3 contains 14 residues. The CDR3 spells CASSLVSQDQPQHF. DNA for the CDR3: TGTGCCAGCAGCCTTGTGTCACAGGATCAGCCCCAGCATTTT.

V gene TRBV6-1 combines with J gene TRBJ2-5, with D perhaps matching TRBD1 (6 bases). CDR3 length equals 14 residues. V lost 9 bases to trimming and J lost 3 bases, with 17 bases between them. The germline V gene has CDR1 MNHNS and CDR2 SASEGT. DNA of the CDR3: TGTGCCAGTTGCTTGCAGGGGCAAGAAGAGACCCAGTACTTC. Residues: CASCLQGQEETQYF.

Here the CDR3 DNA reads TGTGCCAGCTTTGATAATAGCGCCTACGAGCAGTACTTC. Protein product: CASFDNSAYEQYF. The gene calls are TRBV6-1 and TRBJ2-7; TRBD2 is a possible D gene (5 bases). This CDR3 region has 13 residues. Germline CDR1 reads MNHNS; CDR2 reads SASEGT. Trimming took off 8 bases at V and 2 bases at J, with 13 bases between the two ends.

The chain links TRBV10-1 to TRBJ2-1; weak D call: TRBD2 (7 bases). V lost 0 bases, J lost 4 bases, and 13 bases lay in between. The CDR3 is 16 amino acids. CDR1 and CDR2 from the germline V gene are WNHNN and SYGVQD (reference sequence). As DNA, the CDR3 is TGCGCCAGCAGTGAGTCTAGGGGGGGTCAATACAATGAGCAGTTCTTC. Translation: CASSESRGGQYNEQFF.

The V gene is TRBV4-1, the J gene TRBJ2-7, with 7 bases matching TRBD1. The ends lost 0 bases at V and 1 base at J; junction bases unmatched: 3. The CDR3 totals 15 residues. The germline CDR1 and CDR2 sequences are MGHRA and YSYEKL. CDR3 residues: CASSQEGGTSYEQYF. CDR3 coding DNA: TGCGCCAGCAGCCAAGAAGGGGGCACGTCCTACGAGCAGTACTTC.

J is TRBJ2-3 and V is TRBV7-9; 10 nucleotides line up with TRBD2. V was clipped by 6 bases and J by 3 bases; unmatched bases: 3. The CDR3 sequence is 14 residues long. Germline V gene data show CDR1 as SEHNR and CDR2 as FQNEAQ (reference sequence). CDR3 loop: CASSIAGGTDTQYF. The CDR3 bases are TGTGCCAGCAGTATAGCGGGAGGTACAGATACGCAGTATTTT.

The chain links TRBV7-9 to TRBJ1-5, with unresolved D. Germline V CDR1 and CDR2: SEHNR, FQNEAQ (reference sequence). This CDR3 has 16 residues. V was clipped by 1 base and J by 2 bases, with 12 bases between them. CDR3 region: CASSLGTATGNQPQHF. The CDR3 DNA reads as TGTGCCAGCAGCTTAGGAACAGCTACTGGCAATCAGCCCCAGCATTTT.

This clone was detected only once. The chain employs TRBV27 and TRBJ2-7; D is unclear. The CDR3 has 15 amino acids. V dropped 3 bases and J dropped 1 base, with 13 bases sitting between them. CDR1 is MNHEY, CDR2 SMNVEV, per germline (reference sequence). This CDR3 reads CASSLRIENSYEQYF. The DNA for the CDR3 is TGTGCCAGCAGTTTGAGGATAGAAAATTCCTACGAGCAGTACTTC.

The chain links TRBV29-1 to TRBJ1-2, with 8 bases fitting TRBD1. V dropped 5 bases and J dropped 8; count of bases not matched to a gene: 16. The CDR3 consists of 15 residues. Germline V lookup: CDR1 SQVTM, CDR2 ANQGSEA. CDR3 in amino acids: CSVPDRGGFVRGYTF. CDR3 bases: TGCAGCGTTCCCGACAGGGGAGGGTTCGTTCGGGGCTACACCTTC.

This chain uses TRBV4-1 with TRBJ1-2; possibly TRBD1 for D (6 bases). This CDR3 region has 15 residues. Trimming removed 4 bases at V and 11 bases at J, with 23 bases between. CDR1 is MGHRA, CDR2 YSYEKL, per germline. The CDR3: CASSPRQAGRVGYTF. The CDR3 region has the DNA TGCGCCAGCAGCCCGCGACAGGCTGGTCGAGTTGGGTACACCTTC.